Sequencing of this T cell receptor beta chain was carried out in a study of T cells in Graves' hyperthyroidism and ophthalmopathy. Points from the study as a whole: By a 13 V-J model, ophthalmopathy was set apart from stable hyperthyroidism.

This clonotype was found many times. Its matching antigen is unknown. Template material for amplifying TCR beta CDR3 regions consisted of RNA transcripts. TCR CDR3 underwent first-round RT-PCR with the HTBI primer set. TCRdb called the multiplex PCR reads again in MiXCR, with one record for every CDR3 protein. The sample has around 300,000 distinct CDR3 sequences, about 13% seen once. This CDR3 contains 15 residues. V lost 1 base, J lost 3 bases, and 16 bases lay in between. Germline CDR1 SQVTM, CDR2 ANQGSEA. Sequencing was performed on blood. The origin of this receptor is a woman between 35 and 50 years old with Graves' hyperthyroidism. The V gene is TRBV29-1, the J gene TRBJ2-7; D perhaps matches TRBD2 (6 bases). This chain's CDR3 is CSVEALSGGGYEQYF. As DNA, the CDR3 is TGCAGCGTTGAAGCCCTTTCCGGGGGAGGCTACGAGCAGTACTTC.